The entry below gives a single T cell receptor beta chain sequence along with its context. The data belong to a study of blood T cell repertoires in COVID-19. Study-level information: Material from acute and convalescent COVID-19 was sourced from the United States, Italy and Spain. T cells, B-cell-depleted T cells, or PBMCs supplied cDNA or gDNA.

In germline, CDR1 is MNHEY, CDR2 SMNVEV (reference sequence). With V trimmed by 4 bases and J by 3 bases, 4 bases remained unmatched. The CDR3 has 14 residues. The authors' processing: Cell counts per sample came from amplifying reference gene primers. Some clones are missing from TCRdb's copy, which holds only in-frame ones; the method was immunoSEQ multiplex PCR. From that table come the V and J calls and clone size; the DNA was used to work out D and trimming. The profile shows approximately 210,000 clones, around 80% of them singletons. The chain links TRBV27 to TRBJ2-5; 8 bases align to TRBD1. The sequence was collected from a woman aged 45-65 years with acute or convalescent COVID-19. Input material: peripheral blood. The CDR3 coding sequence is TGTGCCAGCAGTTATCGACAGGGGAAAGAGACCCAGTACTTC. It codes for CASSYRQGKETQYF.